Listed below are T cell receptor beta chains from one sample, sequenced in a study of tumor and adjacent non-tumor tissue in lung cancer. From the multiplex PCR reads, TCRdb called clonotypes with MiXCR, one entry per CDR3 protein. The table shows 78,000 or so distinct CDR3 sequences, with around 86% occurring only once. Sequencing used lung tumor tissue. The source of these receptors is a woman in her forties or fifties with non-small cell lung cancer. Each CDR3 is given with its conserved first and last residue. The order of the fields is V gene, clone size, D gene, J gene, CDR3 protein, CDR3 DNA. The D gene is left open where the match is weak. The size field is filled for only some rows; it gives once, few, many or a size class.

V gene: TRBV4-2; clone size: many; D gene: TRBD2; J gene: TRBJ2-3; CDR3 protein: CASSQVTSGTTDTQYF; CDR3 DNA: TGTGCCAGCAGCCAAGTGACTAGCGGGACCACAGATACGCAGTATTTT
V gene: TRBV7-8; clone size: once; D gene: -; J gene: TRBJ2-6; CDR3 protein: CASSPKTGLSGASVLTF; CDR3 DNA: TGTGCCAGCAGCCCCAAAACAGGATTGTCTGGGGCCAGCGTCCTGACTTTC
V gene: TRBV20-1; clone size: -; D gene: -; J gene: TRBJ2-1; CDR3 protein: CSARDLSTRGNYYEQFF; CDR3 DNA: TGTAGTGCTAGAGATCTGTCGACCAGGGGAAACTACTATGAGCAGTTCTTC
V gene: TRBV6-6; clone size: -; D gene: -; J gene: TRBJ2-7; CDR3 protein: CASSYSPWNGQYF; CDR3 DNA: TGTGCCAGCAGTTACTCGCCTTGGAACGGGCAATACTTC
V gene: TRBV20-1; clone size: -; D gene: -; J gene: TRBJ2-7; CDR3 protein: CSAGGSGTFTYELYF; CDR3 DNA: TGCAGTGCTGGAGGATCCGGGACTTTCACCTACGAGCTATACTTC
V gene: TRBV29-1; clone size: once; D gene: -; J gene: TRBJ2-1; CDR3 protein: CGVDGVRDEQFF; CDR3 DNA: TGCGGTGTTGATGGGGTTAGGGATGAGCAGTTCTTC
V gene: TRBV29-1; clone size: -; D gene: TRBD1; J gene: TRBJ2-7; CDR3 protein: CSIQGKGDSYEQYF; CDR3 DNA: TGCAGCATACAGGGGAAAGGAGATTCCTACGAGCAATACTTC
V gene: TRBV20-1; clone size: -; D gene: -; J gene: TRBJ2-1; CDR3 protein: CSSRVPRSRKIHEQFF; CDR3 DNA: TGCAGTTCAAGAGTACCCAGGAGCAGGAAAATCCATGAGCAGTTCTTC
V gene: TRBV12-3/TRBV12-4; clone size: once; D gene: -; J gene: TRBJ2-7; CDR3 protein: CVSSPQYEQYF; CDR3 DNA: TGTGTCAGCAGTCCGCAGTATGAGCAGTACTTC
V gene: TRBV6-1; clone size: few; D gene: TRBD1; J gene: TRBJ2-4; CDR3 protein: CASSWDSLGKNIQYF; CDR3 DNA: TGTGCCAGCAGCTGGGACAGCCTCGGCAAAAACATCCAGTACTTC
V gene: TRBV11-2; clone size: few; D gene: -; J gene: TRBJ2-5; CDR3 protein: CASSFVGGRGTQYF; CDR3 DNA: TGTGCCAGCAGCTTCGTGGGTGGGCGAGGGACCCAGTACTTC
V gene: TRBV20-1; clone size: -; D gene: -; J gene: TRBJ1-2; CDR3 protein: CNAIAPFQGSGYTF; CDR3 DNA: TGCAATGCTATAGCCCCTTTTCAGGGCTCTGGTTACACCTTC
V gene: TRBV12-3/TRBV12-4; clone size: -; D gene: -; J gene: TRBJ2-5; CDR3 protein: CAGSARAVQEIQYF; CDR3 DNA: TGTGCCGGCAGTGCAAGGGCCGTTCAAGAGATCCAGTACTTC
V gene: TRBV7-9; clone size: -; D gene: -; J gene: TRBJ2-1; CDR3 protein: CAGCSYHEQFF; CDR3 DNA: TGTGCCGGCTGCTCCTACCATGAGCAGTTCTTC
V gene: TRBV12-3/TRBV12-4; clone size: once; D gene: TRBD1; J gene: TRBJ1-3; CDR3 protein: CVSNLSGQGKNTIYF; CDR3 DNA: TGTGTCAGCAATCTCTCGGGACAGGGAAAAAACACCATATATTTT
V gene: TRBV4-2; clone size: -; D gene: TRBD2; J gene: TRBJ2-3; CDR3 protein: CASSLALAGDMLYF; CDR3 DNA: TGTGCCAGCAGCCTCGCTCTAGCGGGTGATATGCTGTATTTT
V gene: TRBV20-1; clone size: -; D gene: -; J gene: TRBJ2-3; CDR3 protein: CSTRGRTLKVGIDTQYF; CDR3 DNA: TGCAGTACTAGAGGCCGAACACTGAAGGTGGGCATAGATACGCAGTATTTT
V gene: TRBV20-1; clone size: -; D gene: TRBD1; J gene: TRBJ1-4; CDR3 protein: CSAGQGAFALFF; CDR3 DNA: TGCAGTGCTGGGCAGGGGGCCTTCGCTCTGTTTTTT
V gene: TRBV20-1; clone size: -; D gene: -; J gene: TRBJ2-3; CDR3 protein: CSASQNSVGALDTQYF; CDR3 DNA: TGCAGTGCTAGCCAAAATAGCGTGGGGGCCTTGGATACGCAGTATTTT
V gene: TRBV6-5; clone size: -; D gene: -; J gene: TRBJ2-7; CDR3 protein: CACSSLRDSSYEQYF; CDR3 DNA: TGTGCCTGCAGTTCCCTACGGGATAGCTCCTACGAGCAGTACTTC
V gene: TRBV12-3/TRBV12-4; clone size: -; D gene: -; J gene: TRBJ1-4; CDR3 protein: CASSPSTGGIDEKLVF; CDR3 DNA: TGTGCCAGCAGTCCCAGTACTGGGGGCATTGATGAAAAACTGGTTTTT
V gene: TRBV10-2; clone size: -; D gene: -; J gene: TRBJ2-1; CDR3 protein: CASRQRNYNEQFF; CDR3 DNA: TGTGCCAGTAGACAGAGGAACTACAATGAGCAGTTCTTC
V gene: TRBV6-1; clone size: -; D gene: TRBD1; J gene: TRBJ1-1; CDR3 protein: CASNGTENTEAFF; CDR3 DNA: TGTGCCAGTAATGGGACAGAGAACACTGAAGCTTTCTTT
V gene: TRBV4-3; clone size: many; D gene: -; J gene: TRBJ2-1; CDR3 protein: CASSQDMGSYPEQFF; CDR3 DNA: TGCGCCAGCAGCCAAGATATGGGTTCATATCCGGAGCAGTTCTTC
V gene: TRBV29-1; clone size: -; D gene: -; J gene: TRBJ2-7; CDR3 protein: CSVEDDVTLTYEQSF; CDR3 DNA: TGCAGCGTTGAAGATGACGTGACCCTAACCTACGAGCAGTCCTTC
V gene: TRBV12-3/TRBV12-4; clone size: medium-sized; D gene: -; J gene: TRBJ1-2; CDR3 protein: CASSLRQKNNGYTF; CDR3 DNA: TGTGCCAGCAGTTTACGACAGAAAAATAATGGCTACACCTTC
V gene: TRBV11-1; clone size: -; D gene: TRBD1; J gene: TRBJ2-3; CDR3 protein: CASKGTGIDKQYF; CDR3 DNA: TGTGCCAGCAAAGGGACAGGGATTGATAAGCAGTATTTT
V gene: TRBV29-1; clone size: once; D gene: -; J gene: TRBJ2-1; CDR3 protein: CGVQRSGVLVIYNEQFF; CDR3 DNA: TGCGGCGTTCAACGCTCCGGGGTTCTTGTAATCTACAATGAGCAGTTCTTC
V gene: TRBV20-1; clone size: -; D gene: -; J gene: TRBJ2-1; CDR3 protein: CSALQGSGDYNEQFF; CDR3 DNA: TGCAGTGCCCTCCAGGGTAGCGGAGATTACAATGAGCAGTTCTTC
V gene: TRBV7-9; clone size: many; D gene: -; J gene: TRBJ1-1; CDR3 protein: CASSSRGGDTEAFF; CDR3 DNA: TGTGCCAGCAGCTCTCGCGGGGGTGACACTGAAGCTTTCTTT
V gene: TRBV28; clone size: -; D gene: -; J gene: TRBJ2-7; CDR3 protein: CANEEVSSYEQYF; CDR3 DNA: TGTGCCAACGAAGAGGTCAGCTCTTACGAGCAATACTTC
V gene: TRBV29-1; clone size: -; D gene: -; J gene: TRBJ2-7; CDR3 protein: CSVFDRGYKQYF; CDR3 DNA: TGCAGCGTTTTTGACAGAGGCTACAAGCAGTACTTC
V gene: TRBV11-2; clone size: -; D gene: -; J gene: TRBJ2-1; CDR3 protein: CASSLEGDEQFF; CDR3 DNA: TGTGCCAGCAGCTTGGAGGGGGACGAACAGTTCTTC
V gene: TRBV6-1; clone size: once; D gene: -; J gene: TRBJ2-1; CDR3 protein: CASSERRLDFLLSTAYNEEFF; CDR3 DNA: TGTGCCAGCAGTGAGCGTCGGTTAGACTTCTTACTCTCGACAGCCTACAATGAGGAGTTCTTC
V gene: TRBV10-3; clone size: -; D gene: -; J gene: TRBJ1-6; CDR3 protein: CAISDSLGTGNSPLQF; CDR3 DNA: TGTGCCATCAGTGACTCGTTGGGGACCGGTAATTCACCCCTCCAGTTT
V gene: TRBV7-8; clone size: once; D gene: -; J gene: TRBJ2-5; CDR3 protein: CVSSLAVWGETRYF; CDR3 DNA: TGTGTCAGCAGCTTAGCGGTTTGGGGAGAGACCCGGTACTTC
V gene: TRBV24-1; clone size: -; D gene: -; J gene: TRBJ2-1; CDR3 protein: CATSKASSKSYNKQFF; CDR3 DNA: TGTGCCACCAGTAAGGCCAGCAGCAAATCTTACAATAAGCAGTTCTTC
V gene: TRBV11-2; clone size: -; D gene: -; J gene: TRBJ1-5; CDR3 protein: CAISLRPDKPQHF; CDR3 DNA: TGTGCCATCAGTCTGCGACCCGATAAGCCCCAGCATTTT
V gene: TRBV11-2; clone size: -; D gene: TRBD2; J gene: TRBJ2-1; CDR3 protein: CASSFNPSGKYEQFF; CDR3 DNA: TGTGCCAGCAGCTTTAACCCTAGCGGGAAATATGAGCAGTTCTTC
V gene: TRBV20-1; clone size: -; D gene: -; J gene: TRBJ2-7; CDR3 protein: CSSARTGSYEQYF; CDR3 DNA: TGCAGTTCTGCAAGGACTGGGAGCTACGAGCAGTACTTC
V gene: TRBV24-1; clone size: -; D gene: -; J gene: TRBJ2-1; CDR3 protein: CAIRSGNNEQFF; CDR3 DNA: TGTGCTATTAGAAGCGGAAACAATGAGCAGTTCTTC